This T cell receptor beta chain was retrieved from a study of response to subunit inactivated influenza vaccine. TCRdb processed the RT-PCR reads anew with MiXCR; each CDR3 protein has one entry. The table has under 750,000 distinct CDR3 sequences, roughly 12% seen once. This clonotype was seen many times. The V gene's germline CDR1 is SNHLY and CDR2 FYNNEI. The CDR3 loop spans 12 amino acids. Between the trimmed V and J ends, which lost 6 bases and 6 bases, there was a span of 9 bases. The starting material was PBMCs from blood, obtained on the day of vaccination. The gene calls are TRBV2 and TRBJ2-1, with D possibly matching TRBD1 (5 bases). This TCR came from a man between 45 and 60 years old who received an inactivated influenza vaccine. CDR3 protein: CASSRVGNEQFF. The CDR3 DNA reads TGTGCCAGCAGCAGGGTGGGCAATGAGCAGTTCTTC. The variable domain in full, completed from reference TRBV2 and TRBJ2-1, reads EPEVTQTPSHQVTQMGQEVILRCVPISNHLYFYWYRQILGQKVEFLVSFYNNEISEKSEIFDDQFSVERPDGSNFTLKIRSTKLEDSAMYFCASSRVGNEQFFGPGTRLTVL.